This T cell receptor (beta chain) is drawn from a study of T cells in Graves' hyperthyroidism and ophthalmopathy. This clonotype showed up many times. Amplified TCR beta CDR3 regions derived from RNA transcripts. The primer set for the first-round RT-PCR of the TCR CDR3 was HTBI. TCRdb recomputed calls from the multiplex PCR reads with MiXCR, one row per CDR3 protein. The table lists some 370,000 distinct CDR3 sequences, around 15% of them singletons, with around 28% in the top ten. Germline V gives CDR1 SGHRS, CDR2 YFSETQ. The CDR3 contains 15 residues. The V segment lost 2 bases and the J segment 4 bases; nucleotides outside the gene matches: 7.

Input material: blood. The chain combines TRBV5-1 with TRBJ2-3; 7 bases are shared with TRBD1. The receptor comes from a man aged 45 to 65 with Graves' ophthalmopathy. The CDR3 region has the DNA TGCGCCAGCAGCTTCCGGGACAGCTCTGCAGATACGCAGTATTTT. It is translated as CASSFRDSSADTQYF.